This TCR beta chain came from a study of cytomegalovirus exposure and HLA in healthy donors. As concerns this clone: Its antigen is not known.

Study-level findings and limits: Per a later analysis, HLA-associated TCR beta chains showed more clonal expansion than other, equally common TCR beta chains.

The CDR3 is 18 residues long. With 0 bases clipped from V and 2 bases from J, the junction kept 9 bases outside the gene matches. Germline lookup yields CDR1 SGDLS and CDR2 YYNGEE. PCR employed 60 Vbeta and 13 Jbeta primers. Repertoires were generated with immunoSEQ multiplex PCR, while TCRdb's copy carries only in-frame clones and drops some. The sample yields 110,000 to 150,000 clones, around 72% seen once. The chain couples TRBV9 to TRBJ2-3; 10 nucleotides match TRBD2. The TCR originated in a man aged 18 to 30 in good health and CMV-seropositive. Material: PBMCs. In DNA, the CDR3 is TGTGCCAGCAGCGTAGATATAAGGACTAGCGGATCCACAGATACGCAGTATTTT. It is translated as CASSVDIRTSGSTDTQYF.